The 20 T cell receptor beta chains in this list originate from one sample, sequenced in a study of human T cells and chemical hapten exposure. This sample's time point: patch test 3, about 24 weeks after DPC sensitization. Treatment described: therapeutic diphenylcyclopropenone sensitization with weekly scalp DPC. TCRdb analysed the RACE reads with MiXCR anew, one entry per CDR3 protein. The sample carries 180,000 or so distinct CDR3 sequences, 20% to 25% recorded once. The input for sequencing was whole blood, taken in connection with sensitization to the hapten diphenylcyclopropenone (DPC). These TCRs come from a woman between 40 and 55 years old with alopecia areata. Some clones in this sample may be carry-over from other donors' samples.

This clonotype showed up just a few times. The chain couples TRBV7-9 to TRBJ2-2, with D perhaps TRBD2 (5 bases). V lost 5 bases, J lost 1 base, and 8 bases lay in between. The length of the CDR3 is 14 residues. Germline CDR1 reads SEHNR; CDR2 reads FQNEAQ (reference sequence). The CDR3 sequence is CASSKSGNTGELFF. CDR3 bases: TGTGCCAGCAGCAAGAGCGGGAACACCGGGGAGCTGTTTTTT.

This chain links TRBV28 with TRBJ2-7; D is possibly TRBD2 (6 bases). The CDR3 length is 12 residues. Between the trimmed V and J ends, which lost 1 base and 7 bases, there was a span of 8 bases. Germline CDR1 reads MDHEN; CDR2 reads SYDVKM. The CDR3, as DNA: TGTGCCAGCAGTTTATTTCGGGAGGAGCAGTACTTC. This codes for CASSLFREEQYF.

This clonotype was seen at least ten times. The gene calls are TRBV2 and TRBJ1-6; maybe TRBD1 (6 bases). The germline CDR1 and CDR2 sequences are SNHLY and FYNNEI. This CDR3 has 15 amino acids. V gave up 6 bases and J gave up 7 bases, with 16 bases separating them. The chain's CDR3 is CASRAGTIKNSPLHF. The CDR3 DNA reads TGTGCCAGCAGAGCCGGGACAATTAAGAATTCACCCCTCCACTTT.

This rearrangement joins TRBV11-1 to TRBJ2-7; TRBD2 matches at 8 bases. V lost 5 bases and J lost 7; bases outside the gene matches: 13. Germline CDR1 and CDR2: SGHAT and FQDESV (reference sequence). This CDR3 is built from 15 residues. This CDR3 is CASSRKREIAGEQYF. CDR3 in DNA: TGTGCCAGCAGCAGGAAGCGGGAGATCGCGGGTGAGCAGTACTTC.

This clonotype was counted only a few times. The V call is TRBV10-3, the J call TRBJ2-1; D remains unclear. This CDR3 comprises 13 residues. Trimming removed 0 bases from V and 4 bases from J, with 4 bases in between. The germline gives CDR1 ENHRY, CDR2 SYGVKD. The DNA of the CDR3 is TGTGCCATCAGTGAGTCCGGTTACAATGAGCAGTTCTTC. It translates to CAISESGYNEQFF.

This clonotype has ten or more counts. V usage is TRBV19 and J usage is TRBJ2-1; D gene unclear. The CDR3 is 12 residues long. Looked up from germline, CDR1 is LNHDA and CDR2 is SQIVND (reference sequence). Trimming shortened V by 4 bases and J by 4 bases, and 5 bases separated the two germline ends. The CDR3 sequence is CASSRIYNEQFF. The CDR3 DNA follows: TGTGCCAGTAGTAGGATTTACAATGAGCAGTTCTTC.

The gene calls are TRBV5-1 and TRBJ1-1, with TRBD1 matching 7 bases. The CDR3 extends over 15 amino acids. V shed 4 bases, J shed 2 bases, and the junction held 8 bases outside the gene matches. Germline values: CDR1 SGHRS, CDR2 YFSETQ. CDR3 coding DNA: TGCGCCAGCAGCCCGAGGGAGGGGGCTAACACTGAAGCTTTCTTT. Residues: CASSPREGANTEAFF.

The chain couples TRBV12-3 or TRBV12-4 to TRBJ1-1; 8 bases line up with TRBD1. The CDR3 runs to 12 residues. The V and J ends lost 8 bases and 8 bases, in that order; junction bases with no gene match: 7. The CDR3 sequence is CASAIDRGEAFF. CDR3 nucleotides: TGTGCCAGCGCCATCGACAGGGGAGAAGCTTTCTTT.

DNA for the CDR3: TGCGCCAGCAGGGCGGACGGAAGCTCCTACAATGAGCAGTTCTTC. Its translation: CASRADGSSYNEQFF. This sequence joins TRBV5-1 and TRBJ2-1; the D is unclear. Per the germline V gene, CDR1 is SGHRS and CDR2 is YFSETQ. The CDR3 contains 15 residues. V was cut by 5 bases and J by 0 bases, with 12 bases left in between.

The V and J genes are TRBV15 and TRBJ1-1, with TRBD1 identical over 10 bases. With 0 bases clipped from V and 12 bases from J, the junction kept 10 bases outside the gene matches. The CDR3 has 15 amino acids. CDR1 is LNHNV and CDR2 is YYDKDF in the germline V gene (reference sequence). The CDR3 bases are TGTGCCACCAGCAGAGATCTTGACAGGGGGCGCGAAACTTTCTTT. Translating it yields CATSRDLDRGRETFF.

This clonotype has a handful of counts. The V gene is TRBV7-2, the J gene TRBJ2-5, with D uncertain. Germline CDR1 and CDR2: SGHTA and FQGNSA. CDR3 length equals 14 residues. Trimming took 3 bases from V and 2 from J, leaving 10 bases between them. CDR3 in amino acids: CASSLGSGQETQYF. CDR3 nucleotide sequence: TGTGCCAGCAGCTTGGGGTCGGGTCAAGAGACCCAGTACTTC.

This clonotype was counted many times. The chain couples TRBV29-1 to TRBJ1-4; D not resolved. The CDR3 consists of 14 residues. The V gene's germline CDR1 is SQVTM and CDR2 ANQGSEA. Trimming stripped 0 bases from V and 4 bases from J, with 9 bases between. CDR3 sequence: CSVEDPRDNEKLFF. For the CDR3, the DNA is TGCAGCGTTGAAGACCCCCGGGATAATGAAAAACTGTTTTTT.

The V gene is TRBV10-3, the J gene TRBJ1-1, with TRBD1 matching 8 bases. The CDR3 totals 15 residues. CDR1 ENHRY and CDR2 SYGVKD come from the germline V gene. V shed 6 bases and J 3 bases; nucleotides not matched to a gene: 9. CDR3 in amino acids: CAIRGTGSGDTEAFF. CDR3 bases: TGTGCCATCAGGGGGACAGGCTCTGGGGACACTGAAGCTTTCTTT.

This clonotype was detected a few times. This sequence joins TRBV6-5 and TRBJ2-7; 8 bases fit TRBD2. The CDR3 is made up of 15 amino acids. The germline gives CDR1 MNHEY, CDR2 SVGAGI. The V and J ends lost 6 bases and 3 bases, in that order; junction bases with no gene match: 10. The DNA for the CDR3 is TGTGCCAGCAGCCCCGGGGGGGGCGGGCACTACGAGCAGTACTTC. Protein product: CASSPGGGGHYEQYF.

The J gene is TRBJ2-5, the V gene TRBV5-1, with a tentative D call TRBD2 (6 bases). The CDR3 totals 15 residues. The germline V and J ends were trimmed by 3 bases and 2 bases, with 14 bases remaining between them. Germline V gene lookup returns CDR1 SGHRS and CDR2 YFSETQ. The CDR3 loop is CASSSGTPTQETQYF. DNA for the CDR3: TGCGCCAGCAGCTCCGGGACTCCTACGCAAGAGACCCAGTACTTC.

This chain's CDR3 is CATSSTQGLRVYQETQYF. DNA for the CDR3: TGTGCCACCAGCAGTACCCAGGGGTTAAGGGTGTACCAAGAGACCCAGTACTTC. V and J are TRBV15 and TRBJ2-5; D might be TRBD1 (6 bases). Germline-derived CDR1 and CDR2 are LNHNV and YYDKDF (reference sequence). The CDR3 consists of 18 residues. Trimming cost V 3 bases and J 0 bases, with 20 bases left between them.

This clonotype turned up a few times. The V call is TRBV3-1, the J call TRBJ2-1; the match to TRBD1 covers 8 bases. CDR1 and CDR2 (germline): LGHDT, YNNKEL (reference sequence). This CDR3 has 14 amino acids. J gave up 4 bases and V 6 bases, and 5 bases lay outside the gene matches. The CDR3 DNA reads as TGTGCCAGCAGACCTACAGGGGGTTACAATGAGCAGTTCTTC. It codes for CASRPTGGYNEQFF.

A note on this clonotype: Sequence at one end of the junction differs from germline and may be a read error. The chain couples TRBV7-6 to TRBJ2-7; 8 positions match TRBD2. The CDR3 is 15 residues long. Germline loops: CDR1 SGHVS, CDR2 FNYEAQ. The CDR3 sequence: CTSSSPPAGGGEQYF. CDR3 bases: TGTACCAGCAGCTCTCCCCCTGCGGGGGGCGGCGAGCAGTACTTC.

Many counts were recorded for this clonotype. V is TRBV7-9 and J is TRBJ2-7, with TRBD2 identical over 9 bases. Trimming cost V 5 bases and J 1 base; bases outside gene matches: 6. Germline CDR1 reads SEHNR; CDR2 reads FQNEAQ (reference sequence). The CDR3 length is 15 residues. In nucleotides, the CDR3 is TGTGCCAGCAGCCTGAGCGGGAGGATGTCCTACGAGCAGTACTTC. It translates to CASSLSGRMSYEQYF. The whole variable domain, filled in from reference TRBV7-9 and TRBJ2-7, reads DTGVSQNPRHKITKRGQNVTFRCDPISEHNRLYWYRQTLGQGPEFLTYFQNEAQLEKSRLLSDRFSAERPKGSFSTLEIQRTEQGDSAMYLCASSLSGRMSYEQYFGPGTRLTVT.

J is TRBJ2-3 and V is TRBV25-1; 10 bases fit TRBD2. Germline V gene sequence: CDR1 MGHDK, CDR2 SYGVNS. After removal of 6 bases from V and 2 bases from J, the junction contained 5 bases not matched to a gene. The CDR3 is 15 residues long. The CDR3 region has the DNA TGTGCCAGCAGAGAAGCGGGAGGGTCCACAGATACGCAGTATTTT. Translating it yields CASREAGGSTDTQYF. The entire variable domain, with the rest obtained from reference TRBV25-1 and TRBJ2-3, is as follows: EADIYQTPRYLVIGTGKKITLECSQTMGHDKMYWYQQDPGMELHLIHYSYGVNSTEKGDLSSESTVSRIRTEHFPLTLESARPSHTSQYLCASREAGGSTDTQYFGPGTRLTVL.